These 23 T cell receptor beta chains originate from one sample sequenced in a study of blood T cells in healthy people across ages. PCR was performed a second time for about 7 to 11 cycles using a sample-barcoded 5' primer and a J-beta primer mix. TCRdb itself ran the 5' RACE reads through MiXCR, one entry per CDR3 protein. This sample yields around 1,500,000 distinct CDR3 sequences, of which 25% to 30% are seen a single time; 7.7% belongs to the top ten. The sequenced sample consisted of blood. The receptors come from a woman in her twenties or thirties in good health.

The CDR3 region is CASSYTLSTDTQYF. The CDR3 DNA reads TGTGCCAGCAGCTATACCCTGAGCACAGATACGCAGTATTTT. The chain links TRBV7-2 to TRBJ2-3; D call uncertain. Trimming removed 4 bases from V and 0 bases from J, with 8 bases in between. Germline loops: CDR1 SGHTA, CDR2 FQGNSA. This CDR3 comprises 14 residues. The entire variable domain, with the rest obtained from reference TRBV7-2 and TRBJ2-3, is as follows: GAGVSQSPSNKVTEKGKDVELRCDPISGHTALYWYRQSLGQGLEFLIYFQGNSAPDKSGLPSDRFSAERTGGSVSTLTIQRTQQEDSAVYLCASSYTLSTDTQYFGPGTRLTVL.

The chain is built from TRBV28 and TRBJ2-3; D possibly corresponds to TRBD1 (6 bases). Trimming shortened V by 8 bases and J by 4 bases, and 19 bases separated the two germline ends. This CDR3 contains 15 residues. CDR1 MDHEN and CDR2 SYDVKM come from the germline V gene. In DNA, the CDR3 is TGTGCCAGCTCAAGGCCAGGGGTGGGAGCAGATACGCAGTATTTT. Its protein product is CASSRPGVGADTQYF.

This clonotype appeared many times. The chain couples TRBV5-1 to TRBJ2-7; D possibly uses TRBD1 or TRBD2 (7 bases each). CDR3 length equals 14 residues. The ends were cut back, 4 bases at V and 5 bases at J, with 16 bases in the middle. CDR1 is SGHRS, CDR2 YFSETQ, per germline. In DNA form, the CDR3 reads TGCGCCAGCAGCGCCTCGACAGGGAGGGACGAGCAGTACTTC. This codes for CASSASTGRDEQYF.

In this sample, this clonotype turned up a few times. The junction differs from germline at one of its ends, possibly a read error. The chain employs TRBV30 and TRBJ1-2; unclear D gene. This CDR3 is 13 amino acids long. Germline V gene data show CDR1 as GTSNPN and CDR2 as SVGIG (reference sequence). The CDR3 DNA reads TGTGCCTGGAGTGTCAGGTTTAACTATGGCCACACCTTC. This encodes CAWSVRFNYGHTF.

This clonotype was observed a handful of times. The chain recombines TRBV20-1 with TRBJ1-2; TRBD1 matches at 8 bases. After removal of 5 bases from V and 1 base from J, the junction contained 3 bases not matched to a gene. This CDR3 has 13 amino acids. CDR1 and CDR2 (germline): DFQATT, SNEGSKA (reference sequence). The CDR3 loop reads CSALQGGNYGYTF. DNA of the CDR3: TGCAGTGCTCTACAGGGGGGTAACTATGGCTACACCTTC.

Many counts were recorded for this clonotype. This chain joins TRBV6-6 and TRBJ1-2; D not resolved. CDR1 is MNHNY and CDR2 is SVGAGI in the germline V gene (reference sequence). Trimming took off 2 bases at V and 0 bases at J, with 7 bases between the two ends. This CDR3 is 14 amino acids long. The CDR3 DNA follows: TGTGCCAGCAGTTACGAAGGGACTAACTATGGCTACACCTTC. Protein sequence: CASSYEGTNYGYTF.

Remarks on this clonotype: A read error may explain this, as a much larger clone is one base away. The rearrangement links TRBV5-5 to TRBJ2-6; D perhaps matches TRBD1 (5 bases). From germline, CDR1 is SGHKS and CDR2 YYEKEE (reference sequence). The CDR3 has 11 amino acids. The CDR3 here is CAWVGANVRTF. CDR3 in DNA: TGTGCCTGGGTTGGGGCCAACGTCCGGACTTTC.

The chain recombines TRBV30 with TRBJ2-3; the match to TRBD2 covers 9 bases. V was pared by 3 bases and J by 6 bases, with 16 bases of the junction left unmatched. The CDR3 consists of 17 residues. Germline V CDR1 and CDR2: GTSNPN, SVGIG (reference sequence). CDR3 DNA sequence: TGTGCCTGGAGGATTATGGGGCTAGCGGGGATCTGGGATACGCAGTATTTT. Protein: CAWRIMGLAGIWDTQYF.

The chain is built from TRBV2 and TRBJ1-2, with 9 bases lining up with TRBD1. This CDR3 is built from 13 residues. From germline, CDR1 is SNHLY and CDR2 FYNNEI. After removal of 4 bases from V and 6 bases from J, the junction contained 3 bases not matched to a gene. The CDR3 coding sequence is TGTGCCAGCAGTGGTTGGACAGGGGATGGCTACACCTTC. It is translated as CASSGWTGDGYTF.

Only a few counts were recorded for this clonotype. CDR3 sequence: CASIRTASSYNEQFF. In DNA form, the CDR3 reads TGTGCCAGCATCCGGACAGCAAGCTCCTACAATGAGCAGTTCTTC. The chain couples TRBV2 to TRBJ2-1; possible D gene TRBD1, 6 bases. Germline loops: CDR1 SNHLY, CDR2 FYNNEI. The CDR3 spans 15 residues. Trimming stripped 7 bases from V and 0 bases from J, with 13 bases between.

This clonotype appeared many times. This chain connects TRBV7-6 to TRBJ2-1, with D unclear. The CDR3 runs 12 residues. V lost 2 bases, J lost 8 bases, and 7 bases lay in between. CDR1 and CDR2 from the germline V gene are SGHVS and FNYEAQ. The CDR3 nucleotides read TGTGCCAGCAGCTTAATCAAGGATGAGCAGTTCTTC. Protein: CASSLIKDEQFF.

This clonotype was detected only a few times. This chain links TRBV20-1 with TRBJ2-1, with TRBD2 matching 7 bases. The CDR3 spans 12 residues. The V and J ends lost 6 bases and 8 bases, in that order; junction bases with no gene match: 7. The V gene's germline CDR1 is DFQATT and CDR2 SNEGSKA (reference sequence). The CDR3 sequence is CSALHRGDEQFF. As DNA, the CDR3 is TGCAGTGCCCTTCACCGGGGGGATGAGCAGTTCTTC.

The rearrangement links TRBV6-2 or TRBV6-3 to TRBJ1-1, with TRBD1 matching 8 bases. J lost 9 bases, V lost 8 bases, and 5 bases had no gene match. CDR1 MNHEY and CDR2 SVGEGT come from the germline V gene. This CDR3 is 11 amino acids long. CDR3 in DNA: TGTGCCAGCGGAAGACAGGGGAAAGCTTTCTTT. This translates into CASGRQGKAFF.

Regarding this clonotype: Germline is not matched at one junction end, which may reflect a read error. The rearrangement joins TRBV12-3 or TRBV12-4 to TRBJ1-4, with D possibly TRBD1 on 5 matching bases. The CDR3 consists of 16 residues. CDR3 bases: TGTGCCAGCAGTTTAGGGGGAGGGGCGACTAATGAAAATCTGTTTTTT. This gives the protein CASSLGGGATNENLFF.

The chain has TRBV20-1 and TRBJ1-5, with D perhaps matching TRBD1 (6 bases). V lost 3 bases, J lost 0 bases, and 12 bases lay in between. The CDR3 spans 15 residues. Germline-derived CDR1 and CDR2 are DFQATT and SNEGSKA (reference sequence). The CDR3 DNA reads as TGCAGTGCTAGTAGGGGGGAGGTTAGCAATCAGCCCCAGCATTTT. Translation gives CSASRGEVSNQPQHF.

This clonotype was observed a few times. The chain is built from TRBV12-3 or TRBV12-4 and TRBJ1-6; D uncertain. Trimming took off 7 bases at V and 10 bases at J, with 14 bases between the two ends. The CDR3 has 13 amino acids. CDR3 DNA sequence: TGTGCCAGCATCTTGGCTGCAGGCTCACCCCTCCACTTT. Translating it yields CASILAAGSPLHF.

The chain uses TRBV27 and TRBJ1-2; maybe TRBD1 (6 bases). V gave up 1 base and J gave up 8 bases, with 11 bases separating them. The germline gives CDR1 MNHEY, CDR2 SMNVEV (reference sequence). CDR3 size: 13 residues. The CDR3 nucleotides read TGTGCCAGCAGTTTATGGGGACATCAGGGCTACACCTTC. This encodes CASSLWGHQGYTF.

The chain joins TRBV5-1 to TRBJ1-5, with D perhaps TRBD1 (5 bases). Trimming removed 6 bases at V and 5 bases at J, with 18 bases between. Germline V gene data show CDR1 as SGHRS and CDR2 as YFSETQ. This CDR3 has 15 residues. This chain's CDR3 is CASTPPGGKDQPQHF. The CDR3 DNA is TGCGCCAGCACCCCACCCGGGGGAAAGGATCAGCCCCAGCATTTT.

This clonotype was recorded a few times. This chain connects TRBV2 to TRBJ1-5; 10 bases align to TRBD1. CDR3 size: 16 residues. The V gene end was trimmed by 6 bases and the J gene end by 0 bases; junction bases not matched to a gene: 5. Germline lookup yields CDR1 SNHLY and CDR2 FYNNEI. Here the CDR3 reads CASRWGTGASNQPQHF. DNA for the CDR3: TGTGCCAGCAGGTGGGGGACAGGGGCTAGCAATCAGCCCCAGCATTTT.

This clonotype was recorded at least ten times. The chain carries TRBV7-9 and TRBJ2-7; D remains ambiguous. V was pared by 1 base and J by 6 bases, with 13 bases between. In germline, CDR1 is SEHNR, CDR2 FQNEAQ (reference sequence). This CDR3 region has 14 residues. CDR3: CASSLDYGLAEQYF. CDR3 DNA: TGTGCCAGCAGCTTAGATTATGGGTTAGCCGAGCAGTACTTC.

This clonotype was detected a few times. The rearrangement links TRBV10-3 to TRBJ2-7; 10 bases agree with TRBD1. V was clipped by 0 bases and J by 2 bases; unmatched bases: 7. The CDR3 sequence is 17 residues long. Germline values: CDR1 ENHRY, CDR2 SYGVKD. The CDR3 nucleotides are TGTGCCATCAGTGAGTCCTTAGGGACAGGGGCGCCCTACGAGCAGTACTTC. Protein: CAISESLGTGAPYEQYF.

As DNA, the CDR3 is TGTGCCAGCTGCTGGGGTAGGGAAAAACTGTTTTTT. As protein: CASCWGREKLFF. This chain uses TRBV12-3 or TRBV12-4 with TRBJ1-4, with D uncertain. V shed 8 bases and J shed 8 bases, with 12 bases lying between them. This CDR3 contains 12 residues.

The chain has TRBV6-6 and TRBJ2-1; 9 bases line up with TRBD1. Losses at the gene ends were 5 bases for V and 5 bases for J; bases not matched to a gene: 10. This CDR3 has 16 residues. Germline lookup yields CDR1 MNHNY and CDR2 SVGAGI (reference sequence). DNA of the CDR3: TGTGCCAGCAGTCCACTACACAGGGGGCGCAACAATGAGCAGTTCTTC. Translated: CASSPLHRGRNNEQFF.